This entry concerns a single T cell receptor (beta chain). Mismatch with germline at one junction end may stem from a read error. Assay used: immunoSEQ multiplex PCR; TCRdb lists only in-frame clones, some missing. The sample lists some 240,000 clones, just over 65% seen once, with 11% in the top ten. This sample was taken from a study of shared clonotypes between healthy human individuals. CDR1 and CDR2 from the germline V gene are SSHAT and FNYEAQ (reference sequence). The CDR3 sequence is 14 residues long. The sequenced sample was memory CD4+ T cells sorted from blood. Described subset: CD45RA-negative fraction. The source of this sequence is a man aged 25-45 years in good health. The chain is built from TRBV7-7 and TRBJ2-6, with 9 bases matching TRBD2. CDR3 sequence reads: CASSYGTSANVLTF. The CDR3 DNA is TGTGCTAGCAGCTACGGGACTAGCGCCAACGTCCTGACTTTC.